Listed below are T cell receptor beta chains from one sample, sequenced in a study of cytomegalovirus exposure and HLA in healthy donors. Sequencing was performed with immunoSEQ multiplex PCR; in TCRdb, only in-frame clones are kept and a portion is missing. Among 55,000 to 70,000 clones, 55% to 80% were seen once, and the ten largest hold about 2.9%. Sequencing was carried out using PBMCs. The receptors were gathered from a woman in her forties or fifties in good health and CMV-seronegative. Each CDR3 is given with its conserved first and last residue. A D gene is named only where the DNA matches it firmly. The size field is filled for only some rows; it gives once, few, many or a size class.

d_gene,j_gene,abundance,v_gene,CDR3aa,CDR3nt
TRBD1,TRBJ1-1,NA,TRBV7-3,CASSLKYGQGHEAFF,TGTGCCAGCAGCTTAAAGTATGGACAGGGACATGAAGCTTTCTTT
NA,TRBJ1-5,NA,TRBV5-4,CASSLDGNSNQPQHF,TGTGCCAGCAGCCTTGACGGGAATAGCAATCAGCCCCAGCATTTT
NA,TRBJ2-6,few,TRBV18,CASSPFSTGRANVLTF,TGTGCCAGCTCACCATTTTCCACCGGTAGGGCCAACGTCCTGACTTTC
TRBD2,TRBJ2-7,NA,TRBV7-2,CASSPQGSGSQEQYF,TGTGCCAGCAGCCCCCAGGGTAGCGGGAGTCAAGAGCAGTACTTC
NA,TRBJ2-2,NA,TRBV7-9,CASSPGWRPNTGELFF,TGTGCCAGCAGCCCCGGTTGGCGGCCGAACACCGGGGAGCTGTTTTTT
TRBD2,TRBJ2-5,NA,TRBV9,CASSVGLAGGETQYF,TGTGCCAGCAGCGTAGGACTAGCGGGAGGAGAGACCCAGTACTTC
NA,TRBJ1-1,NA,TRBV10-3,CAIGQIPNTEAFF,TGTGCCATCGGACAAATACCGAACACTGAAGCTTTCTTT
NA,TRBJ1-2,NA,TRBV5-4,CASSSFNNDYGYTF,TGTGCCAGCAGCTCGTTCAACAATGACTATGGCTACACCTTC
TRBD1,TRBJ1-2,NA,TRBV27,CASSTRQGGYGYTF,TGTGCCAGCAGTACCAGACAGGGGGGGTATGGCTACACCTTC
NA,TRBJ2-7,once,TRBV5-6,CASSFLTGDEQYF,TGTGCCAGCAGCTTTCTCACGGGAGACGAGCAGTACTTC
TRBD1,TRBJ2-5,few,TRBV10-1,CASSETGAGETQYF,TGCGCCAGCAGTGAGACAGGGGCTGGGGAGACCCAGTACTTC
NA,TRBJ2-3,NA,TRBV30,CAWSPRTARVTDTQYF,TGTGCCTGGAGTCCCCGGACAGCAAGAGTCACAGATACGCAGTATTTT
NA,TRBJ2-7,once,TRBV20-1,CSGGSPYEQYF,TGCAGTGGAGGGAGCCCCTACGAGCAGTACTTC
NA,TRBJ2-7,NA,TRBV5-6,CASSLGEGGYEQYF,TGTGCCAGCAGCTTGGGAGAGGGCGGATACGAGCAGTACTTC
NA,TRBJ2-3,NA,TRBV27,CASSPFRADTQYF,TGTGCCAGCAGTCCCTTCCGCGCAGATACGCAGTATTTT
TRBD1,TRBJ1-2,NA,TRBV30,CAIQGAAGYTF,TGTGCGATACAGGGGGCGGCGGGCTACACCTTC
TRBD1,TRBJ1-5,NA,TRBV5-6,CASSLRQGRWQPQHF,TGTGCCAGCAGCTTACGACAGGGGAGATGGCAGCCCCAGCATTTT
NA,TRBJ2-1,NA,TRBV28,CASREDLSYNEQFF,TGTGCCAGCAGGGAGGATCTCTCCTACAATGAGCAGTTCTTC
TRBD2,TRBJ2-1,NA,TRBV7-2,CASSLLAGVSNEQFF,TGTGCCAGCAGCTTACTAGCGGGAGTCAGCAATGAGCAGTTCTTC
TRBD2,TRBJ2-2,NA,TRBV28,CASSLGLTFGGRMGGELFF,TGTGCCAGCAGTTTAGGACTCACGTTCGGCGGGAGGATGGGCGGGGAGCTGTTTTTT
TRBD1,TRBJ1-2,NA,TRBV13,CASSSTDRGNYGYTF,TGTGCCAGCAGCTCAACCGACAGGGGGAACTATGGCTACACCTTC
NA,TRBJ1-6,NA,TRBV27,CASSFRAGDMGVSSPLHF,TGTGCCAGCAGTTTTAGGGCAGGGGACATGGGAGTGTCATCACCCCTCCACTTT
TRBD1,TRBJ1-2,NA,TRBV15,CATSSPLNEGAGYGYTF,TGTGCCACCAGCAGCCCCCTCAATGAGGGGGCTGGCTATGGCTACACCTTC
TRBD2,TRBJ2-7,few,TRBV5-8,CASPFRAGVQEQYF,TGTGCCAGCCCCTTCCGGGCGGGAGTTCAAGAGCAGTACTTC
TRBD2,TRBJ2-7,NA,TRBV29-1,CSVEDTGTSGRGEQYF,TGCAGCGTTGAAGACACGGGGACTAGCGGGAGGGGCGAGCAGTACTTC
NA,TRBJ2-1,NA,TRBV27,CASSGLESPYNEQFF,TGTGCCAGCAGTGGACTTGAGAGCCCCTACAATGAGCAGTTCTTC
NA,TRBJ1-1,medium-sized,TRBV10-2,CASSFQITEAFF,TGCGCCAGCAGTTTTCAAATCACTGAAGCTTTCTTT
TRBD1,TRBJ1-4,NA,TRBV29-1,CSVTGEGEKLFF,TGCAGCGTAACAGGGGAAGGTGAAAAACTGTTTTTT
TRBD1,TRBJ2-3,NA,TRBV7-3,CASSLKGGRDTQYF,TGTGCCAGCAGCTTAAAAGGGGGCCGCGATACGCAGTATTTT
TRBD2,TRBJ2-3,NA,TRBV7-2,CASTPSKTSDTDTQYF,TGTGCCAGCACCCCATCAAAGACTAGCGACACAGATACGCAGTATTTT
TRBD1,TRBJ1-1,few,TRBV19,CASSILPPGQGGGTTEAFF,TGTGCCAGTAGTATACTCCCTCCGGGACAGGGGGGTGGAACCACTGAAGCTTTCTTT
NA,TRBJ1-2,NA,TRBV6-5,CASSPTYRDDGYTF,TGTGCCAGCAGCCCCACTTACAGGGACGACGGCTACACCTTC
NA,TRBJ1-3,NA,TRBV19,CASSGETSGNTIYF,TGTGCCAGTAGTGGAGAAACCTCTGGAAACACCATATATTTT
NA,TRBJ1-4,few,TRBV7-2,CASSKSWGDEKLFF,TGTGCCAGCAGCAAAAGTTGGGGGGATGAAAAACTGTTTTTT
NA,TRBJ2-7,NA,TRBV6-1,CASSKESGYEQYF,TGTGCCAGCAGCAAGGAGAGTGGCTACGAGCAGTACTTC
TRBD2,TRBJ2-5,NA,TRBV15,CATSRDLTSGNQETQYF,TGTGCCACCAGCAGAGATCTAACTAGCGGGAACCAAGAGACCCAGTACTTC
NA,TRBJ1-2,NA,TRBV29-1,CSAHRESSYGYTF,TGCAGCGCCCACAGGGAAAGTAGCTATGGCTACACCTTC
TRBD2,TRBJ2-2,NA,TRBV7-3,CASSSASGRFTGELFF,TGTGCCAGCAGCTCAGCTAGCGGGAGGTTCACCGGGGAGCTGTTTTTT
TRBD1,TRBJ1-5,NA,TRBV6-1,CASSERRGQGSQPQHF,TGTGCCAGCAGTGAACGGAGGGGACAGGGTAGTCAGCCCCAGCATTTT
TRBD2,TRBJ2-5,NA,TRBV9,CASSPWTSLGETQYF,TGTGCCAGCAGCCCGTGGACTAGCCTGGGGGAGACCCAGTACTTC
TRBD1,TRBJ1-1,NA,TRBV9,CASSATGGTEAFF,TGTGCCAGCAGCGCAACAGGGGGCACTGAAGCTTTCTTT
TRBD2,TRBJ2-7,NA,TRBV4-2,CASSQVAGGGTYEQYF,TGTGCCAGCAGCCAAGTAGCGGGAGGGGGCACCTACGAGCAGTACTTC
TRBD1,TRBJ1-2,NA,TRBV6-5,CASTSPGQGIYGYTF,TGTGCCAGCACCTCTCCGGGACAGGGGATCTATGGCTACACCTTC
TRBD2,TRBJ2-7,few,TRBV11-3,CASSPGGSSYEQYF,TGTGCCAGCAGCCCGGGGGGAAGCTCCTACGAGCAGTACTTC
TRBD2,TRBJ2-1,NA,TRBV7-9,CASSLELAGNNEQFF,TGTGCCAGCAGCTTAGAACTAGCGGGAAACAATGAGCAGTTCTTC
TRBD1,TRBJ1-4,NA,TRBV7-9,CASSLGGQGEKLFF,TGTGCCAGCAGCTTAGGTGGACAGGGGGAAAAACTGTTTTTT
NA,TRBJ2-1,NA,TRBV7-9,CASSLAPRDNEQFF,TGTGCCAGCAGCTTAGCGCCTAGAGACAATGAGCAGTTCTTC
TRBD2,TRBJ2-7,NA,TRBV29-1,CSVEEGGYEQYF,TGCAGCGTTGAAGAGGGAGGGTACGAGCAGTACTTC
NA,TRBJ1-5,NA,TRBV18,CASSGGLPGNNQPQHF,TGTGCCAGCTCAGGGGGCCTCCCAGGTAACAATCAGCCCCAGCATTTT
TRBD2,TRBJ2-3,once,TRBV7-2,CASSKSGGADTQYF,TGTGCCAGCAGCAAATCCGGGGGGGCAGATACGCAGTATTTT
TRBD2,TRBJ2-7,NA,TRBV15,CATSGGTSVSYEQYF,TGTGCCACCAGCGGCGGGACTAGCGTCTCCTACGAGCAGTACTTC
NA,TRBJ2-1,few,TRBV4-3,CASSQDHAGPYNEQFF,TGCGCCAGCAGCCAAGATCACGCGGGCCCCTACAATGAGCAGTTCTTC
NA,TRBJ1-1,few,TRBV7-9,CASSFRTDTEAFF,TGTGCCAGCAGCTTTCGAACGGACACTGAAGCTTTCTTT